A single sample is the source of the 29 T cell receptor beta chains below, sequenced in a study of shared clonotypes between healthy human individuals. Profiling relied on immunoSEQ multiplex PCR, and the TCRdb table lists in-frame clones only, not all of them. The data hold around 940,000 clones, with about three quarters observed a single time. The specimen sequenced was memory CD4+ T cells sorted from blood. Subset here: CD45RA-negative fraction. Source of these receptors: a man between 18 and 29 years old in good health.

In nucleotides, the CDR3 is TGTGCCAGCCTTGTTCTGTTTGGGACCATTTCCTACGAGCAGTACTTC. Translating it yields CASLVLFGTISYEQYF. The chain combines TRBV9 with TRBJ2-7; D could derive from TRBD1 or TRBD2 (5 bases each). Germline loops: CDR1 SGDLS, CDR2 YYNGEE. The length of the CDR3 is 16 residues. V was clipped by 7 bases and J by 1 base, with 21 bases between them.

This chain joins TRBV6-1 and TRBJ2-6; D is perhaps TRBD1 (5 bases). The germline V gene has CDR1 MNHNS and CDR2 SASEGT. V was pared by 2 bases and J by 0 bases, with 11 bases between. CDR3 length: 17 residues. CDR3: CASSETGRGSGANVLTF. Written as DNA, the CDR3 is TGTGCCAGCAGTGAAACAGGCCGTGGCTCTGGGGCCAACGTCCTGACTTTC.

With regard to this clone: Distinct nucleotide sequences in the sample also encode this CDR3. This chain links TRBV5-1 with TRBJ2-7; 12 nucleotides agree with TRBD1. After removal of 0 bases from V and 5 bases from J, the junction contained 0 bases not matched to a gene. The CDR3 length is 14 residues. Germline V gene sequence: CDR1 SGHRS, CDR2 YFSETQ. CDR3 amino acids: CASSLGDRGHEQYF. The CDR3 DNA reads TGCGCCAGCAGCTTGGGGGACAGGGGGCACGAGCAGTACTTC.

The chain is built from TRBV19 and TRBJ1-4; tentative D call: TRBD1 (6 bases). The CDR3 extends over 14 amino acids. Trimming removed 7 bases at V and 7 bases at J, with 16 bases between. Germline CDR1 LNHDA, CDR2 SQIVND (reference sequence). The CDR3 DNA follows: TGTGCCAGTACGGAGCCAGGGGAGGGTGAAAAACTGTTTTTT. It specifies CASTEPGEGEKLFF.

In its sample, this clone was seen a few times. The J gene is TRBJ1-1, the V gene TRBV5-4, with TRBD1 identical over 9 bases. Germline CDR1 is SGHNT and CDR2 is YYREEE (reference sequence). The CDR3 spans 14 residues. Trimming cost V 0 bases and J 10 bases; bases outside gene matches: 7. CDR3 amino acids: CASSLDGTGYGAFF. The CDR3 DNA is TGTGCCAGCAGCTTGGACGGGACAGGGTACGGAGCTTTCTTT.

The gene calls are TRBV6-1 and TRBJ1-5; 7 nucleotides align to TRBD1. The CDR3 spans 15 residues. V was pared by 6 bases and J by 4 bases, with 9 bases of the junction left unmatched. Germline lookup yields CDR1 MNHNS and CDR2 SASEGT. CDR3 region: CASRGGDSKNQPQHF. The CDR3 DNA is TGTGCCAGCAGGGGGGGGGACAGCAAAAATCAGCCCCAGCATTTT.

The chain joins TRBV4-1 to TRBJ2-3; possible D gene TRBD1, 6 bases. Trimming pared 1 base from V and 0 bases from J, leaving 11 bases between. Germline assignment: CDR1 MGHRA and CDR2 YSYEKL. The CDR3 loop spans 16 amino acids. CDR3 sequence: CASSQGGQGSTDTQYF. DNA of the CDR3: TGCGCCAGCAGCCAAGGCGGGCAGGGGAGCACAGATACGCAGTATTTT.

This clone came up a few times. The chain uses TRBV5-1 and TRBJ2-6; tentatively, D is TRBD2 (5 bases). The CDR3 is 19 amino acids. Per germline, CDR1 SGHRS and CDR2 YFSETQ. The V end lost 2 bases, the J end lost 0 bases, and 18 bases lay between the germline ends. This chain's CDR3 is CASSFARSGRSSGANVLTF. The CDR3 DNA sequence: TGCGCCAGCAGCTTTGCGCGGAGCGGACGGTCCTCTGGGGCCAACGTCCTGACTTTC.

This chain uses TRBV2 with TRBJ2-5; D call uncertain. The CDR3 has 16 amino acids. V was shortened by 2 bases and J by 5 bases, with 18 bases between the two germline ends. Germline V CDR1 and CDR2: SNHLY, FYNNEI. The CDR3 coding sequence is TGTGCCAGCAGTGAATGGGTTTGGCAGTTGGGGGAGACCCAGTACTTC. Its protein product is CASSEWVWQLGETQYF.

The rearrangement uses TRBV6-1 and TRBJ2-5; D is tentatively TRBD1 or TRBD2 (6 bases each). The V and J ends lost 1 base and 4 bases respectively, with 16 bases between them. This CDR3 has 16 amino acids. Per germline, CDR1 MNHNS and CDR2 SASEGT. Written as DNA, the CDR3 is TGTGCCAGCAGTGAAGTAGGGGGGAGAGTCGGAGAGACCCAGTACTTC. This gives the protein CASSEVGGRVGETQYF.

Of note for this clone: The same CDR3 is also encoded by other DNA sequences in this sample. The chain links TRBV9 to TRBJ1-3, with D hard to call. From germline, CDR1 is SGDLS and CDR2 YYNGEE. The V gene lost 0 bases and the J gene lost 0 bases, with 4 bases spanning the gap. This CDR3 is built from 14 residues. In DNA form, the CDR3 reads TGTGCCAGCAGCGTAGGACTCTCTGGAAACACCATATATTTT. Translated, it gives CASSVGLSGNTIYF. The full variable domain, completed using reference TRBV9 and TRBJ1-3, is DSGVTQTPKHLITATGQRVTLRCSPRSGDLSVYWYQQSLDQGLQFLIQYYNGEERAKGNILERFSAQQFPDLHSELNLSSLELGDSALYFCASSVGLSGNTIYFGEGSWLTVV.

This clone was counted once. The J gene is TRBJ2-2, the V gene TRBV28; 8 bases align to TRBD2. The CDR3 extends over 15 amino acids. Trimming cost V 10 bases and J 4 bases; bases outside gene matches: 11. The germline gives CDR1 MDHEN, CDR2 SYDVKM. The CDR3 coding sequence is TGTGCCACCCTGACCGGGACTAGGGGCACCGGGGAGCTGTTTTTT. Protein product: CATLTGTRGTGELFF.

The chain is built from TRBV2 and TRBJ2-6, with a weak D call TRBD2 (5 bases). Germline V gives CDR1 SNHLY, CDR2 FYNNEI. V lost 1 base to trimming and J lost 8 bases, with 12 bases between them. CDR3 size: 15 residues. CDR3 protein: CASSEDAGVTNVLTF. CDR3 nucleotides: TGTGCCAGCAGTGAAGACGCCGGGGTTACCAACGTCCTGACTTTC.

Comments on this clone: This CDR3 is also generated by other DNA sequences in the sample. This sequence joins TRBV29-1 and TRBJ2-5, with unresolved D. The CDR3 consists of 12 residues. Deletions cut 6 bases from V and 1 base from J, with 9 bases between. Germline CDR1 is SQVTM and CDR2 is ANQGSEA. CDR3 DNA sequence: TGCAGCGTCGGCCCTGCCCAAGAGACCCAGTACTTC. It is translated as CSVGPAQETQYF.

The V call is TRBV5-4, the J call TRBJ2-7; D remains unclear. CDR1 is SGHNT, CDR2 YYREEE, per germline (reference sequence). V shed 1 base and J shed 0 bases, with 11 bases lying between them. CDR3 length: 15 amino acids. The CDR3 nucleotides are TGTGCCAGCAGCTTGTCCCAAACCCCCTCCTACGAGCAGTACTTC. This gives the protein CASSLSQTPSYEQYF.

In this sample, this clone turned up a few times. This chain links TRBV19 with TRBJ1-5; D possibly corresponds to TRBD1 (5 bases). The CDR3 is 14 residues long. Between the trimmed V and J ends, which lost 6 bases and 2 bases, there was a span of 11 bases. Germline V lookup: CDR1 LNHDA, CDR2 SQIVND (reference sequence). The CDR3 loop reads CASRQAGGNQPQHF. CDR3 DNA: TGTGCCAGTAGACAGGCAGGCGGCAATCAGCCCCAGCATTTT.

The rearrangement joins TRBV16 to TRBJ2-7; the D is unclear. Trimming shortened V by 3 bases and J by 2 bases, and 11 bases separated the two germline ends. The CDR3 length is 14 residues. Germline-derived CDR1 and CDR2 are KGHSY and FQNENV. The CDR3 protein is CASSHARETYEQYF. The DNA of the CDR3 is TGTGCCAGCAGCCACGCAAGGGAAACCTACGAGCAGTACTTC.

This sequence joins TRBV5-6 and TRBJ2-1, with a possible D match to TRBD2 (6 bases). Germline V gene sequence: CDR1 SGHDT, CDR2 YYEEEE. Deletions cut 0 bases from V and 5 bases from J, with 15 bases between. This CDR3 has 16 residues. The CDR3 is CASSLGAGRPDNEQFF. CDR3 coding DNA: TGTGCCAGCAGCTTGGGCGCGGGACGCCCGGACAATGAGCAGTTCTTC.

V and J are TRBV2 and TRBJ2-1; 7 nucleotides agree with TRBD1. This CDR3 has 12 residues. V was clipped by 5 bases and J by 9 bases; unmatched bases: 4. CDR1 and CDR2 (germline): SNHLY, FYNNEI. The CDR3 loop is CASSLGGIEQFF. The CDR3, as DNA: TGTGCCAGCAGTCTAGGGGGCATTGAGCAGTTCTTC.

In the case of this clone: With only one base between it and a far larger clone, this is likely a read error. The V and J genes are TRBV28 and TRBJ1-1, with D perhaps matching TRBD1 (5 bases). Germline lookup yields CDR1 MDHEN and CDR2 SYDVKM. V gave up 9 bases and J gave up 4 bases, with 18 bases separating them. The CDR3 is 14 residues long. The CDR3 here is CASEPRGRGTEAFF. In nucleotides, the CDR3 is TGTGCCAGTGAGCCCAGAGGTAGGGGCACTGAAGCTTTCTTT.

This clone was detected only a few times. The chain is built from TRBV7-2 and TRBJ2-7; D unclear. V was pared by 4 bases and J by 5 bases, with 12 bases between. The V gene's germline CDR1 is SGHTA and CDR2 FQGNSA. The CDR3 is made up of 13 amino acids. In DNA form, the CDR3 reads TGTGCCAGCAGCTCCAGGAATGCCCACGAGCAGTACTTC. It specifies CASSSRNAHEQYF.

As regards this clone: Other DNA sequences within the sample encode an identical CDR3. The chain couples TRBV5-1 to TRBJ1-3; TRBD1 is a possible D gene (6 bases). This CDR3 has 14 residues. Germline CDR1 SGHRS, CDR2 YFSETQ. Trimming removed 4 bases from V and 1 base from J, with 9 bases in between. The CDR3 bases are TGCGCCAGCAGCCTTCAGGGGTCTGGAAACACCATATATTTT. It is translated as CASSLQGSGNTIYF.

CDR3 residues: CASSLGVKWGDTQYF. In DNA, the CDR3 is TGTGCCAGCAGCTTAGGAGTGAAGTGGGGAGATACGCAGTATTTT. V is TRBV11-2 and J is TRBJ2-3, with D uncertain. The CDR3 is 15 residues long. Germline values: CDR1 SGHAT, CDR2 FQNNGV. The germline V and J ends were trimmed by 1 base and 5 bases, with 13 bases remaining between them.

Only a few counts were recorded for this clone. V usage is TRBV9 and J usage is TRBJ2-1, with 8 bases lining up with TRBD1. Trimming took 0 bases from V and 5 from J; bases not matched to a gene: 7. Germline-derived CDR1 and CDR2 are SGDLS and YYNGEE. This CDR3 comprises 16 residues. CDR3 region: CASSVAGGGLDNEQFF. DNA of the CDR3: TGTGCCAGCAGCGTAGCAGGGGGCGGGTTGGACAATGAGCAGTTCTTC.

This chain links TRBV19 with TRBJ1-5, with D uncertain. Trimming took off 3 bases at V and 0 bases at J, with 12 bases between the two ends. The CDR3 loop spans 16 amino acids. Per the germline V gene, CDR1 is LNHDA and CDR2 is SQIVND (reference sequence). The DNA of the CDR3 is TGTGCCAGTAGTATTCAGGCAGCCAGTAGCAATCAGCCCCAGCATTTT. Translation gives CASSIQAASSNQPQHF.

This clone has just a few counts. V is TRBV6-6 and J is TRBJ1-1; TRBD1 might be the D (5 bases). V lost 10 bases, J lost 0 bases, and 18 bases lay in between. The CDR3 loop spans 15 amino acids. Germline V gives CDR1 MNHNY, CDR2 SVGAGI (reference sequence). CDR3 in DNA: TGTGCCACCTCTTTGGGAGGGACCATGAACACTGAAGCTTTCTTT. Its protein product is CATSLGGTMNTEAFF.

The chain employs TRBV28 and TRBJ2-5; 7 positions match TRBD2. The length of the CDR3 is 14 residues. After removal of 5 bases from V and 2 bases from J, the junction contained 5 bases not matched to a gene. Germline-derived CDR1 and CDR2 are MDHEN and SYDVKM. This CDR3 is CASSPPGGQETQYF. The DNA of the CDR3 is TGTGCCAGCAGTCCCCCGGGGGGACAAGAGACCCAGTACTTC.

The chain has TRBV7-9 and TRBJ2-1; D is unresolved. This CDR3 contains 12 residues. V was clipped by 5 bases and J by 6 bases, with 8 bases between them. Germline CDR1 SEHNR, CDR2 FQNEAQ (reference sequence). In nucleotides, the CDR3 is TGTGCCAGCAGCCCCCAACGCAATGAGCAGTTCTTC. Residues: CASSPQRNEQFF.

The V call is TRBV18, the J call TRBJ2-5; 13 nucleotides line up with TRBD2. Losses at the gene ends were 7 bases for V and 2 bases for J; bases not matched to a gene: 4. This CDR3 is 15 amino acids long. CDR1 and CDR2 from the germline V gene are KGHSH and LQKENI. The CDR3, as DNA: TGTGCCAGCTGTGGGACTAGCGGGACTCAAGAGACCCAGTACTTC. Translated, it gives CASCGTSGTQETQYF.